The T cell receptor beta chain described here comes from a study of radiotherapy plus CTLA-4 blockade in lung cancer. Method: immunoSEQ multiplex PCR; TCRdb's copy keeps in-frame clones and lacks some. The sample has tens of thousands of clones; about 80% are singletons. Germline V CDR1 and CDR2: SNHLY, FYNNEI. The CDR3 runs 14 residues. J lost 3 bases, V lost 8 bases, and 4 bases had no gene match. As to this clone: The antigen remains undetermined.

Overall study findings and caveats: Early clonal dynamics of blood T cells, together with interferon-beta, were reported as the best response predictor.

This material consisted of peripheral blood, taken from a patient treated with radiotherapy plus ipilimumab. V usage is TRBV2 and J usage is TRBJ2-1; 10 bases map to TRBD1. The clonotype comes from a human donor with non-small cell lung cancer who had stable disease on radiotherapy plus ipilimumab. As DNA, the CDR3 is TGTGCCAGCGACCGGGACAGGGGCTACAATGAGCAGTTCTTC. This encodes CASDRDRGYNEQFF.